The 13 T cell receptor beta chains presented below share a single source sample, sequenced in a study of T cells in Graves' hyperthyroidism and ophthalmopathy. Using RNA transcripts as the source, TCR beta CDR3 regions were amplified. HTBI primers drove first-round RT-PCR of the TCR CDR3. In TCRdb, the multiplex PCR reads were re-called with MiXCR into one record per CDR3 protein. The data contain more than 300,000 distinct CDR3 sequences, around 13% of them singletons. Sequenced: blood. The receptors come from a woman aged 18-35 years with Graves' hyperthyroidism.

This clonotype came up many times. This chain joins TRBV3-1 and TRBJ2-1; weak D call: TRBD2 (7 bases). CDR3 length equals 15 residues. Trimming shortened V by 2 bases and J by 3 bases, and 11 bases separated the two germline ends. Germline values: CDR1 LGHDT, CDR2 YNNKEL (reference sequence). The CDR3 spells CASSQNGGLYNEQFF. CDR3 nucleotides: TGTGCCAGCAGCCAAAACGGGGGGCTCTACAATGAGCAGTTCTTC.

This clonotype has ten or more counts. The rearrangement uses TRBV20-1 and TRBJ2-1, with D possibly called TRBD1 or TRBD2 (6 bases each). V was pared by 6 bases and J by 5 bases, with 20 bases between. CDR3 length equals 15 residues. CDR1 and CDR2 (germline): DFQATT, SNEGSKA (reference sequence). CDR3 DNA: TGCAGTGCCCGCTCGTGGAGGGGGGAGAACAATGAGCAGTTCTTC. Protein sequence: CSARSWRGENNEQFF.

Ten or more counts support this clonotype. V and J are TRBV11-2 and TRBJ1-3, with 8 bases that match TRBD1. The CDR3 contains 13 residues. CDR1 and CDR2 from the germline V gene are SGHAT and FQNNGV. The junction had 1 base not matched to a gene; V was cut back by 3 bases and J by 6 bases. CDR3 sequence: CASSFQGANTIYF. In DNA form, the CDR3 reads TGTGCCAGCAGCTTTCAGGGGGCAAACACCATATATTTT.

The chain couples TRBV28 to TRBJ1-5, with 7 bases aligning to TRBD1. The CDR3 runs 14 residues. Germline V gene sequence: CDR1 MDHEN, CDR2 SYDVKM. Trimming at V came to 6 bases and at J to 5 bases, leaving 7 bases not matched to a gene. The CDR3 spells CASSPGQSHQPQHF. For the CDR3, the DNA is TGTGCCAGCAGCCCGGGACAGTCGCATCAGCCCCAGCATTTT.

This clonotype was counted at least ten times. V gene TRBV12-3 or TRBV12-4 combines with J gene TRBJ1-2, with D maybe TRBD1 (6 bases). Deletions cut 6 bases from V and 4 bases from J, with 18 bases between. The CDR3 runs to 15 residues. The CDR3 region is CASSPPQGLGYGYTF. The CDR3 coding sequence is TGTGCCAGCAGCCCACCCCAGGGGCTCGGCTATGGCTACACCTTC.

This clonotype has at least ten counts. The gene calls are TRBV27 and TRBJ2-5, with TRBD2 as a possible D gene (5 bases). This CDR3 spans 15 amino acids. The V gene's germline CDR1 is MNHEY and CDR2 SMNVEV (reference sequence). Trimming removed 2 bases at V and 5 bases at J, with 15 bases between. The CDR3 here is CASSLGGLNRETQYF. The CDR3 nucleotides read TGTGCCAGCAGTTTAGGCGGACTTAATCGGGAGACCCAGTACTTC.

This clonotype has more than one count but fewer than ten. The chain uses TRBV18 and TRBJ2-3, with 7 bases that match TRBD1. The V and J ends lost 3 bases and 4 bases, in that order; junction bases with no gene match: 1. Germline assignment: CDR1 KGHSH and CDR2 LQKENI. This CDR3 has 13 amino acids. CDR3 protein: CASSPGTADTQYF. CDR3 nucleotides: TGTGCCAGCTCACCTGGGACAGCAGATACGCAGTATTTT.

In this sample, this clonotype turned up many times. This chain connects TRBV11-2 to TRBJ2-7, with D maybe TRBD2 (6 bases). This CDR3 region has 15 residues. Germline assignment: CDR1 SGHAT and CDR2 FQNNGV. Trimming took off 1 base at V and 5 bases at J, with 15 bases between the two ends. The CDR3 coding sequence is TGTGCCAGCAGCTTAGGCCAGGGAGGTCACCACGAGCAGTACTTC. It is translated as CASSLGQGGHHEQYF.

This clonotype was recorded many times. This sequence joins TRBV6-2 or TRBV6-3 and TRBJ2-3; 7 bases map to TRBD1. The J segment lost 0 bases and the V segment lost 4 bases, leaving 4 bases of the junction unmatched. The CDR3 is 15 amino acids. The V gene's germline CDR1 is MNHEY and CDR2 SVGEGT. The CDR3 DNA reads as TGTGCCAGCAGTTTGGACAGGCCTAGCACAGATACGCAGTATTTT. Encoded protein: CASSLDRPSTDTQYF.

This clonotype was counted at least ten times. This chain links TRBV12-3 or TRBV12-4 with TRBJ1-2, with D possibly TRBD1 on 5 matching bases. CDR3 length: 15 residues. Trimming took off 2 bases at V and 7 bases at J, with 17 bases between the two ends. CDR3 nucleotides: TGTGCCAGCAGTTTAAACATTGGGACCCTCAGTGGCTACACCTTC. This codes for CASSLNIGTLSGYTF.

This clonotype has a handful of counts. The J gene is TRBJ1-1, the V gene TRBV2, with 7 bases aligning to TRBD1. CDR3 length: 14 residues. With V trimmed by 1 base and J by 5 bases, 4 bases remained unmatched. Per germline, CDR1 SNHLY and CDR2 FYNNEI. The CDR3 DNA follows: TGTGCCAGCAGTGAAGAGGGGGCGTTAACTGAAGCTTTCTTT. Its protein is CASSEEGALTEAFF. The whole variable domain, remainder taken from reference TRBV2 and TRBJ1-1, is EPEVTQTPSHQVTQMGQEVILRCVPISNHLYFYWYRQILGQKVEFLVSFYNNEISEKSEIFDDQFSVERPDGSNFTLKIRSTKLEDSAMYFCASSEEGALTEAFFGQGTRLTVV.

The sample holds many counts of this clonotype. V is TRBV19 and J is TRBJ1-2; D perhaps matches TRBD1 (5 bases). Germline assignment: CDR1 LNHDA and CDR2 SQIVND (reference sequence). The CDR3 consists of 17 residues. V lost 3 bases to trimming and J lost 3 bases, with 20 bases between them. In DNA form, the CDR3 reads TGTGCCAGTAGTATCGTGGGGACTGATACTGATCACTATGGCTACACCTTC. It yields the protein CASSIVGTDTDHYGYTF.

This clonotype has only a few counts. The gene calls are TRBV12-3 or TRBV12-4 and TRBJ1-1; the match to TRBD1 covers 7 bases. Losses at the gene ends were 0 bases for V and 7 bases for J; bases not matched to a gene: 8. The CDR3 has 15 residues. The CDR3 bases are TGTGCCAGCAGTTTAGCGCTAGTGTCAGGGGGTGAAGCTTTCTTT. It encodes CASSLALVSGGEAFF.